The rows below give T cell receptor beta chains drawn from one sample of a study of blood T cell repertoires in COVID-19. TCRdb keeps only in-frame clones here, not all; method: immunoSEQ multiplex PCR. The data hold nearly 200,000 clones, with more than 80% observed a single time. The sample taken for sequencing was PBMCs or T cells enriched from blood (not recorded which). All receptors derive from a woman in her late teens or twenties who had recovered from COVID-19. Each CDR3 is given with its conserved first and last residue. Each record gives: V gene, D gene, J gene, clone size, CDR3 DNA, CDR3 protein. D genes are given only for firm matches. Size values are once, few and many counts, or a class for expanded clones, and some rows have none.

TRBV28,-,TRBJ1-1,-,TGTGCCAGCAGTTTGGGCAGGAACACTGAAGCTTTCTTT,CASSLGRNTEAFF
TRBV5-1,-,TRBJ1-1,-,TGCGCCAGCAGCTTGGACGCCTTACAGGGAAACACTGAAGCTTTCTTT,CASSLDALQGNTEAFF
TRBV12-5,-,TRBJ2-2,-,TGTGCTAGTGGCCCCCCCTACACTGGGGCCAGTAACACCGGGGAGCTGTTTTTT,CASGPPYTGASNTGELFF
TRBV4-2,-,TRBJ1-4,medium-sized,TGTGCCAGCAGCTTATTCGGTGAAAAACTGTTTTTT,CASSLFGEKLFF
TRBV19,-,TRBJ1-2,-,TGTGCCAGTAGTATACCGGGCGGGAAGGGCTACACCTTC,CASSIPGGKGYTF
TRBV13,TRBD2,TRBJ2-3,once,TGTGCCAGCAGCTCAAGGACTAGCGGGGGGACCACAGATACGCAGTATTTT,CASSSRTSGGTTDTQYF
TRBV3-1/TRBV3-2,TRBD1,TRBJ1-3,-,TGTGCCAGCAGCCCGGGACAGGGTACAGGAAACACCATATATTTT,CASSPGQGTGNTIYF
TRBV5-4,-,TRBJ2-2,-,TGTGCCAGCAGGGTGGGTTGGGGGGACACCGGGGAGCTGTTTTTT,CASRVGWGDTGELFF
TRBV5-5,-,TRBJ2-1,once,TGTGCCAGCAGCTTTATAGCCTCCTACAATGAGCAGTTCTTC,CASSFIASYNEQFF
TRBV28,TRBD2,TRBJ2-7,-,TGTGCCAGCAGTCTCGGGGGGGCCAGAGAAGCCTACGAGCAGTACTTC,CASSLGGAREAYEQYF
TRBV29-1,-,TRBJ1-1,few,TGCAGCGGGGGTCGAGGGGGTAACACTGAAGCTTTCTTT,CSGGRGGNTEAFF
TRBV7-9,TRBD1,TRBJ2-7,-,TGTGCCAGCAGCCCGAAGCCGGGACAGGGCTCCTACGAGCAGTACTTC,CASSPKPGQGSYEQYF
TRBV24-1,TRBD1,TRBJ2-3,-,TGTGCCACCAGTGGAGGACAGGGCCTCACAGATACGCAGTATTTT,CATSGGQGLTDTQYF
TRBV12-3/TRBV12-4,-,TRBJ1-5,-,TGTGCCAGCAGTTTAGGCGGGGGGACCGCCCAGCATTTT,CASSLGGGTAQHF
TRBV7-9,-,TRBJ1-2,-,TGTGCCAGCACCCCGACCGGGACAAACTATGGCTACACCTTC,CASTPTGTNYGYTF
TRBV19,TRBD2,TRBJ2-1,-,TGTGCCAGTAGTATATCCGGACTAGCGGGGGCCCTCAATGAGCAGTTCTTC,CASSISGLAGALNEQFF
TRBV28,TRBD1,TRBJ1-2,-,TGTGCCAGCAGTTTAGGACAGGGGAAATATGGCTACACCTTC,CASSLGQGKYGYTF
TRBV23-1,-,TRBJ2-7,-,TGCGCCAGCAGTCTGGACGGGGACTACGAGCAGTACTTC,CASSLDGDYEQYF
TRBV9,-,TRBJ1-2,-,TGTGCCAGCAGCCCTTCAACGGGCAGCGGTGGTGGGGACTTC,CASSPSTGSGGGDF
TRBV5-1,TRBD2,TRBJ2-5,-,TGCGCCAGCAGCAGTAGCGGGGGAGTGCAAGAGACCCAGTACTTC,CASSSSGGVQETQYF
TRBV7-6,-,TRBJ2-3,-,TGTGCCAGCAGCTTAATTCCCACAGCCGGAGATACGCAGTATTTT,CASSLIPTAGDTQYF
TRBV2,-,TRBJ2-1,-,TGTGCCAGCAGTGAAAAGGCTAGCCTCTACAATGAGCAGTTCTTC,CASSEKASLYNEQFF
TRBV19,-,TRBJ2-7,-,TGTGCCAGTAGTGAACCGGGACAAATCCTCGTCGAGCAGTACTTC,CASSEPGQILVEQYF
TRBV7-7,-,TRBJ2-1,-,TGTGCCAGCAGCTCGTCGATCGCCGGGACAAGGAGTGAGCAGTTCTTC,CASSSSIAGTRSEQFF
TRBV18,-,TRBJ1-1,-,TGTGCCAGCTCACCCCAGGAGAACACTGAAGCTTTCTTT,CASSPQENTEAFF
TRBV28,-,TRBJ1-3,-,TGTGCCAGCAGTTTACGGGGAAACACCATATATTTT,CASSLRGNTIYF
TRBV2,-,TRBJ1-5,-,TGTGCCAGCAGTGAATGGGCCAGCAATCAGCCCCAGCATTTT,CASSEWASNQPQHF
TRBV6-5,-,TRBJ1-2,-,TGTGCCAGCAGTCGGACGGGACACCTTCTTTATGGCTACACCTTC,CASSRTGHLLYGYTF
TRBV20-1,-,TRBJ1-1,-,TGCAGTGCTAAATTAAGCGCTGAAGCTTTCTTT,CSAKLSAEAFF
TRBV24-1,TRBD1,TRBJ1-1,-,TGTGCCACCAGTGGGACAGGTGAAACTGAAGCTTTCTTT,CATSGTGETEAFF
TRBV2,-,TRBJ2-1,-,TGTGCCAGCAGGACAGGATGGACACCTTACAATGAGCAGTTCTTC,CASRTGWTPYNEQFF
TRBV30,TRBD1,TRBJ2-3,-,TGTGCCTGGAGTAGGGCAACAGGGGCAGATACGCAGTATTTT,CAWSRATGADTQYF
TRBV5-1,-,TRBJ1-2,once,TGCGCCAGCAGCTGGACGTCAGCGGGGGCGAACTATGGCTACACCTTC,CASSWTSAGANYGYTF
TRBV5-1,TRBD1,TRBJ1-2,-,TGCGCCAGCAGCTTCGGACAGGGGGGTGGCTACACCTTC,CASSFGQGGGYTF
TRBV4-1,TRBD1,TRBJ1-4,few,TGCGCCAGCAGCCAAGTAACAGGGGCTTTGCGGCCTTTATTCGAAAAACTGTTTTTT,CASSQVTGALRPLFEKLFF
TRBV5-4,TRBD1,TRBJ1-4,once,TGTGCCAGCAGCCCAGGGGGCGCGGGTGAAAAACTGTTTTTT,CASSPGGAGEKLFF
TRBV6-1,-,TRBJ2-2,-,TGTGCCAGCAGTGAAGGGCAGACGAACACCGGGGAGCTGTTTTTT,CASSEGQTNTGELFF
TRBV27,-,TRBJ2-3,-,TGTGCCAGCAGATTGAGGGCTGAGGCGTACCCCCGGGGAGATACGCAGTATTTT,CASRLRAEAYPRGDTQYF
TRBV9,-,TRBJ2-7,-,TGTGCCAGCAGCGCATGGGACACACCCTCCTACGAGCAGTACTTC,CASSAWDTPSYEQYF
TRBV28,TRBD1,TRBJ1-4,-,TGTGCCAGCAGTTTATCAAGACAGGGAGAAAAACTGTTTTTT,CASSLSRQGEKLFF
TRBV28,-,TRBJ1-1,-,TGTGCCAGCAGTCGCGCCGGGGATTGGAACACTGAAGCTTTCTTT,CASSRAGDWNTEAFF
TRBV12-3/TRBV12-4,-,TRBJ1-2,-,TGTGCCAGCAGGGGGCGGTATGGCTACACCTTC,CASRGRYGYTF
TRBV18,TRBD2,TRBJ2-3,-,TGTGCCAGCTCTCTAGCGGGGGGGCCTGCAGATACGCAGTATTTT,CASSLAGGPADTQYF
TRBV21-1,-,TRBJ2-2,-,TGTGCCAGCAGCAAAAAAACCGGGACACCCGGGGAGCTGTTTTTT,CASSKKTGTPGELFF
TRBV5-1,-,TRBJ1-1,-,TGCGCCAGCAGCTTGGACCCAGGGATTGGCACTGAAGCTTTCTTT,CASSLDPGIGTEAFF
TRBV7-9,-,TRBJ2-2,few,TGTGCCAGCAGCCCACAGAACACCGGGGAGCTGTTTTTT,CASSPQNTGELFF
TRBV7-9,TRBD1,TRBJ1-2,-,TGTGCCAGCAGCTTCGCCCGGGACAGGGATAGCTATGGCTACACCTTC,CASSFARDRDSYGYTF
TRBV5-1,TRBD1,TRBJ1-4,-,TGCGCCAGCAGCTTGGAGCCGGGACAGGGGGCGACTAATGAAAAACTGTTTTTT,CASSLEPGQGATNEKLFF
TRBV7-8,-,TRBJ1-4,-,TGTGCCAGCAGCCCAAACTACAAAGAGACCGAAAAACTGTTTTTT,CASSPNYKETEKLFF
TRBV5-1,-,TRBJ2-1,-,TGCGCCAGCACGCAGGGCCCCTCCTACAATGAGCAGTTCTTC,CASTQGPSYNEQFF
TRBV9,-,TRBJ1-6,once,TGTGCCAGCAGCGCTTCGGGGGGATTTTCCTATAATTCACCCCTCCACTTT,CASSASGGFSYNSPLHF
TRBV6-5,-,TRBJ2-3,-,TGTGCCACCACGACTCCGACAGGCCCAGATACGCAGTATTTT,CATTTPTGPDTQYF
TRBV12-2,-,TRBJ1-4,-,TGTGCAAGTCGCTTAGTTCTGTGGAGTGAAAAACTGTTTTTT,CASRLVLWSEKLFF
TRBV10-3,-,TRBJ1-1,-,TGTGCCATCAGTGAGTCATCCCGGGGCACTGAAGCTTTCTTT,CAISESSRGTEAFF
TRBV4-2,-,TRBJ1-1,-,TGTGCCAGCAGCCCGCATCCCAGCGGGACTGAAGCTTTCTTT,CASSPHPSGTEAFF
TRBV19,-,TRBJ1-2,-,TGTGCCAGTAGTATTACTCGCACAGTGCGCTATGGCTACACCTTC,CASSITRTVRYGYTF
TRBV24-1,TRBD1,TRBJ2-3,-,TGTGCCACCTTCGGACCGGGACAGCCCACAGATACGCAGTATTTT,CATFGPGQPTDTQYF
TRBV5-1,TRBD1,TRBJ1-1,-,TGCGCCAGCAGGGCCGGGACAGGGCTTAACACTGAAGCTTTCTTT,CASRAGTGLNTEAFF
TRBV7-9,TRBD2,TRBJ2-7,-,TGTGCCAGCAGCCCCACGGGGGGAGGGAACGAGCAGTACTTC,CASSPTGGGNEQYF
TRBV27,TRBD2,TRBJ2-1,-,TGTGCCAGCAGCTTTATTAGCGGGGATATCTCCTACAATGAGCAGTTCTTC,CASSFISGDISYNEQFF